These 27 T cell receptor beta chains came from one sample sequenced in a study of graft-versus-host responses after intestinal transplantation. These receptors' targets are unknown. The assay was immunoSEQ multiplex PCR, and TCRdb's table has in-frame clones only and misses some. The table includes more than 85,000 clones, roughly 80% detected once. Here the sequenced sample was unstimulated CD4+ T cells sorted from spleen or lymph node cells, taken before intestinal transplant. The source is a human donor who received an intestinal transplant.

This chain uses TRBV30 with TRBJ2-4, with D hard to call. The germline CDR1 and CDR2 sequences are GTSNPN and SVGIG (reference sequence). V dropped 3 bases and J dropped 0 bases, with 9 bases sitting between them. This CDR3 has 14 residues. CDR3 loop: CAWRARLAKNIQYF. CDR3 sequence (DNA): TGTGCCTGGAGGGCCCGACTAGCCAAAAACATTCAGTACTTC.

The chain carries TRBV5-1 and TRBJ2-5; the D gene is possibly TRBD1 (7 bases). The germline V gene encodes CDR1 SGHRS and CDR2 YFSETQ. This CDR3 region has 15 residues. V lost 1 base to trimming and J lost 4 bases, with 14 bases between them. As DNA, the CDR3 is TGCGCCAGCAGCTTGATCGGAGGGGGCTCAGAGACCCAGTACTTC. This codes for CASSLIGGGSETQYF.

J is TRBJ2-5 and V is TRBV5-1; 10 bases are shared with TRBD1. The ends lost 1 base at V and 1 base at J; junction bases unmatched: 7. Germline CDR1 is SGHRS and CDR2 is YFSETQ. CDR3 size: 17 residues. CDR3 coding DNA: TGCGCCAGCAGCTTGTGGGGGGACAGGGGCCCCCAAGAGACCCAGTACTTC. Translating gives CASSLWGDRGPQETQYF.

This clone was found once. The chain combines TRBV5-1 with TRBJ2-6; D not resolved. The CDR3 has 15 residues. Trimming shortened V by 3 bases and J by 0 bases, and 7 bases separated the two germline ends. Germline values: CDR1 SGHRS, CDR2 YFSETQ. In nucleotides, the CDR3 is TGCGCCAGCAGCTCGAGTAGCTCTGGGGCCAACGTCCTGACTTTC. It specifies CASSSSSSGANVLTF.

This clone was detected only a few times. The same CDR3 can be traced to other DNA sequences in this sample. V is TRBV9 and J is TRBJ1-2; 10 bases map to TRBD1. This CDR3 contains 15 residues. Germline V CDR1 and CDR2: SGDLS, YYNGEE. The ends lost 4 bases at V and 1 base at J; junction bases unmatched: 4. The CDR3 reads CASSPRDRGNYGYTF. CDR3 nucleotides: TGTGCCAGCAGCCCTCGGGACAGGGGTAACTATGGCTACACCTTC.

The CDR3 here is CASSAGGGLQETQYF. The CDR3 DNA sequence: TGTGCCAGCAGCGCGGGAGGGGGACTTCAAGAGACCCAGTACTTC. V usage is TRBV5-4 and J usage is TRBJ2-5, with TRBD2 matching 9 bases. V shed 4 bases and J 2 bases; nucleotides not matched to a gene: 6. The CDR3 has 15 amino acids. Germline CDR1 is SGHNT and CDR2 is YYREEE (reference sequence). Complete variable domain (other parts from reference TRBV5-4 and TRBJ2-5): ETGVTQSPTHLIKTRGQQVTLRCSSQSGHNTVSWYQQALGQGPQFIFQYYREEENGRGNFPPRFSGLQFPNYSSELNVNALELDDSALYLCASSAGGGLQETQYFGPGTRLLVL.

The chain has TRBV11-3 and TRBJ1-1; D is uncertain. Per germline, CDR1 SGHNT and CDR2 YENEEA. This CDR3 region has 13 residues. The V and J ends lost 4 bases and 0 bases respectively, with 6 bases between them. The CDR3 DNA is TGTGCCAGCAGCTCGGAGATGAACACTGAAGCTTTCTTT. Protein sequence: CASSSEMNTEAFF.

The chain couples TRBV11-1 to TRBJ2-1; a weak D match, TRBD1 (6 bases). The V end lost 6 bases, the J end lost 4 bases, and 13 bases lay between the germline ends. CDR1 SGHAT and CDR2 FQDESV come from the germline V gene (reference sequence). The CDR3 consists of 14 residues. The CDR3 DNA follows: TGTGCCAGCAGTTCCGGGACAACGTACAATGAGCAGTTCTTC. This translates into CASSSGTTYNEQFF. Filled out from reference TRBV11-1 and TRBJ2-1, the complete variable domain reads EAEVAQSPRYKITEKSQAVAFWCDPISGHATLYWYRQILGQGPELLVQFQDESVVDDSQLPKDRFSAERLKGVDSTLKIQPAELGDSAMYLCASSSGTTYNEQFFGPGTRLTVL.

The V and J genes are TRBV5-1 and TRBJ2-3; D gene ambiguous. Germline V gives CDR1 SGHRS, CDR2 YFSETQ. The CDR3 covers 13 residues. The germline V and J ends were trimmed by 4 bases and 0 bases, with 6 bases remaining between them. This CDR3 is CASSATSTDTQYF. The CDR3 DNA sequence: TGCGCCAGCAGCGCAACTAGCACAGATACGCAGTATTTT. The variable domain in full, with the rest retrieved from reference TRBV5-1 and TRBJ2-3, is KAGVTQTPRYLIKTRGQQVTLSCSPISGHRSVSWYQQTPGQGLQFLFEYFSETQRNKGNFPGRFSGRQFSNSRSEMNVSTLELGDSALYLCASSATSTDTQYFGPGTRLTVL.

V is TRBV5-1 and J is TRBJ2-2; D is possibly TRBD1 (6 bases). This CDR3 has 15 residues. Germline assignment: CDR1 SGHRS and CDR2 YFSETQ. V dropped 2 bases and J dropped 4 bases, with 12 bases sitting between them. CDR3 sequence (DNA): TGCGCCAGCAGCTTACAGGGTGGGAGCACCGGGGAGCTGTTTTTT. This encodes CASSLQGGSTGELFF.

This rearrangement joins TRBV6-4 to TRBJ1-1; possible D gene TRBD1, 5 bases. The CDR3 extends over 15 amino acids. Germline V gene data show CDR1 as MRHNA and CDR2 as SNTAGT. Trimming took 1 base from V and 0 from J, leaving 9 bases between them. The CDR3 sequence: CASSDFRVMNTEAFF. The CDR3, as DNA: TGTGCCAGCAGTGACTTCAGGGTTATGAACACTGAAGCTTTCTTT.

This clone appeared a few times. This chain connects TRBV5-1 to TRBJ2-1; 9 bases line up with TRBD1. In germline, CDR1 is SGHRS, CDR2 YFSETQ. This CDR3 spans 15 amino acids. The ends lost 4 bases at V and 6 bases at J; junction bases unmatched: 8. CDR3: CASSPMTGGSNEQFF. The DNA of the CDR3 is TGCGCCAGCAGCCCAATGACAGGGGGTAGCAATGAGCAGTTCTTC.

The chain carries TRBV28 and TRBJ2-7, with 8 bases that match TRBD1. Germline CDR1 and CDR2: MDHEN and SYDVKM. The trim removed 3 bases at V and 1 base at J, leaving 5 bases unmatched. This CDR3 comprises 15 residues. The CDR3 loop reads CASSFTGGSSYEQYF. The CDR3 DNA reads TGTGCCAGCAGTTTTACAGGGGGATCGTCCTACGAGCAGTACTTC.

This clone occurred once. The CDR3 loop is CASSPSRTSQETQYF. In DNA, the CDR3 is TGTGCCAGCTCACCTAGTAGGACATCGCAAGAGACCCAGTACTTC. The genes are TRBV18 and TRBJ2-5; weak D call: TRBD1 (5 bases). The length of the CDR3 is 15 residues. Germline-derived CDR1 and CDR2 are KGHSH and LQKENI. Deletions cut 3 bases from V and 2 bases from J, with 13 bases between.

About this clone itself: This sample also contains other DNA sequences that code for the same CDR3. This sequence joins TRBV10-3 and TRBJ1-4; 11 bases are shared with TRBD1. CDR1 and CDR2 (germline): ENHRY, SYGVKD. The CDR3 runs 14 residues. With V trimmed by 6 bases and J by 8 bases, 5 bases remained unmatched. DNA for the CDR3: TGTGCCATCAGCAGGGACAGGGGGGACGAAAAACTGTTTTTT. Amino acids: CAISRDRGDEKLFF.

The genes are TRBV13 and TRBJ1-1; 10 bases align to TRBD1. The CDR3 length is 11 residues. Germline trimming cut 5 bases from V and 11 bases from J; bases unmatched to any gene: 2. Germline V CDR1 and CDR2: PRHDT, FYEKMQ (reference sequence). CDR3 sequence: CASSQDRGAFF. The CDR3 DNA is TGTGCCAGCAGCCAGGACAGGGGGGCTTTCTTT.

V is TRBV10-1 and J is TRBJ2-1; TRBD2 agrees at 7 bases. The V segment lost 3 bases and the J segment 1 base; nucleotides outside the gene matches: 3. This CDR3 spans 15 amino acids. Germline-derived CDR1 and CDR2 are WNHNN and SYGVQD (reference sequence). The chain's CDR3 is CASSDTSVSYNEQFF. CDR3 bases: TGCGCCAGCAGTGATACTAGCGTATCCTACAATGAGCAGTTCTTC.

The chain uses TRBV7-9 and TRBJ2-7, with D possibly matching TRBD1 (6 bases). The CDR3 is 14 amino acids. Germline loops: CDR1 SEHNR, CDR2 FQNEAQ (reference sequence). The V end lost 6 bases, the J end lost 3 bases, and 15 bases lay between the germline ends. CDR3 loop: CASRRPGQDYEQYF. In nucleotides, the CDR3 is TGTGCCAGCAGGCGGCCGGGACAAGACTACGAGCAGTACTTC.

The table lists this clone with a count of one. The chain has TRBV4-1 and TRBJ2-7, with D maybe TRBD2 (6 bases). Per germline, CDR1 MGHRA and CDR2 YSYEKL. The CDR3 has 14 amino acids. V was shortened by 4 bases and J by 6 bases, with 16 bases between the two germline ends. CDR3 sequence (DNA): TGCGCCAGCAGCCTCACTAGCTTTCGGGTCGAGCAGTACTTC. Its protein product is CASSLTSFRVEQYF.

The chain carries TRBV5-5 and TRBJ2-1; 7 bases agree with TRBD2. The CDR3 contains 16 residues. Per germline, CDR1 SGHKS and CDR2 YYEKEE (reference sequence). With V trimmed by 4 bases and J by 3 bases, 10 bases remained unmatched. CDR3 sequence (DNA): TGTGCCAGCAGCCCCCAGGGAGCGGGATTCTACAATGAGCAGTTCTTC. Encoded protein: CASSPQGAGFYNEQFF.

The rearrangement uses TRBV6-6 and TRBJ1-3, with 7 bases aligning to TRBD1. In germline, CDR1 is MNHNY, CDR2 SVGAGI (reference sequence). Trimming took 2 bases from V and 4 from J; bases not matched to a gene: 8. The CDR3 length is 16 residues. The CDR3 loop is CASSYGRGLGGNTIYF. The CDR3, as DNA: TGTGCCAGCAGTTACGGTAGGGGGCTCGGCGGAAACACCATATATTTT.

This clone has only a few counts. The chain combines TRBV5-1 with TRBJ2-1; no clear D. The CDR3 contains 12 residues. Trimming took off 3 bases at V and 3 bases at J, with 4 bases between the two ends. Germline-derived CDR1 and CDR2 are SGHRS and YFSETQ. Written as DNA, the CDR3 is TGCGCCAGCAGCTCAAACTACAATGAGCAGTTCTTC. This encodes CASSSNYNEQFF.

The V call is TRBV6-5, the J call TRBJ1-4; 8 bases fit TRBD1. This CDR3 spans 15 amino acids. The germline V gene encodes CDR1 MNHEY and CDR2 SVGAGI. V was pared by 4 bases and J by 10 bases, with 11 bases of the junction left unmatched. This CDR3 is CASSSAQGGGGKLFF. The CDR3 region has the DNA TGTGCCAGCAGTTCTGCACAGGGGGGCGGGGGAAAACTGTTTTTT.

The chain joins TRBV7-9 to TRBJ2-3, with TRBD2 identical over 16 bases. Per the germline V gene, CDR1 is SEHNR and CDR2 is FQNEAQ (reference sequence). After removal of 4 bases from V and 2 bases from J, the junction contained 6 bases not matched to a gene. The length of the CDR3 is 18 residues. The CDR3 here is CASSSRGLAGGDTDTQYF. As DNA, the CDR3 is TGTGCCAGCAGCTCTAGGGGACTAGCGGGAGGGGACACAGATACGCAGTATTTT.

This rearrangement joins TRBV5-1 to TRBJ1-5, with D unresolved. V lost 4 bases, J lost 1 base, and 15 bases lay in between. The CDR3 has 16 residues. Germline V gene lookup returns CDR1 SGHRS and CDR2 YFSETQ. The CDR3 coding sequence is TGCGCCAGCAGCCCTGAGGGAGGGAACAGCAATCAGCCCCAGCATTTT. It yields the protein CASSPEGGNSNQPQHF.

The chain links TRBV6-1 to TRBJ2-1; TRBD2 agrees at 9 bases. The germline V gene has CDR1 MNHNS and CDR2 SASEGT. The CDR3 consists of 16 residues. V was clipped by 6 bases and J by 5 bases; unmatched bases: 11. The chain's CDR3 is CASRENLAGANNEQFF. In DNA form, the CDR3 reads TGTGCCAGCAGGGAAAACTTAGCGGGAGCCAACAATGAGCAGTTCTTC.

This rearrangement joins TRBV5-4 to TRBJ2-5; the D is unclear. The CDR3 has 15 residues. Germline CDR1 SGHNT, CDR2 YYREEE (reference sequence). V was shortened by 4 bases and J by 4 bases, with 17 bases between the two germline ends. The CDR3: CASSPYLFGLETQYF. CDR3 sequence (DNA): TGTGCCAGCAGCCCATATCTGTTTGGCTTAGAGACCCAGTACTTC.